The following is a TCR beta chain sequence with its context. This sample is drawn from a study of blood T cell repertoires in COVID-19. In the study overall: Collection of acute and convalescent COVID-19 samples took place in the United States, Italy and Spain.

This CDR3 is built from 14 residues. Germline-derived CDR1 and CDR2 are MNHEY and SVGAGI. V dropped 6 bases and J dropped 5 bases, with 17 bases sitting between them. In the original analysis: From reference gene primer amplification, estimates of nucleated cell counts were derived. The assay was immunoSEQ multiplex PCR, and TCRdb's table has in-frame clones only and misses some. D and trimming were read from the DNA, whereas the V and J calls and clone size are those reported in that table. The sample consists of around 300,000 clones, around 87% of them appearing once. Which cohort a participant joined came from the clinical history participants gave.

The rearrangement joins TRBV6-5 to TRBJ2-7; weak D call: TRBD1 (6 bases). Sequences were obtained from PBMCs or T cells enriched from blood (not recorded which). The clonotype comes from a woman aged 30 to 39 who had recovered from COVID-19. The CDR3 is CASSLNRVSNEQYF. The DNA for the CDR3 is TGTGCCAGCAGCCTCAACAGGGTTTCCAACGAGCAGTACTTC.